The T cell receptor (beta chain) described here comes from a study of cytotoxic CD8 clonotypes in ibrutinib-treated CLL. Generated by immunoSEQ multiplex PCR, the TCRdb table keeps only in-frame clones and is missing some. The top ten clones hold 5.5% to 8% of a sample with more than 300,000 clones, around four fifths of them seen once. This clone was detected a few times. Trimming pared 6 bases from V and 7 bases from J, leaving 9 bases between. There are 11 residues in the CDR3. Looked up from germline, CDR1 is SGHTA and CDR2 is FQGNSA. The TCR sequence derives from a human donor with chronic lymphocytic leukemia. The gene calls are TRBV7-2 and TRBJ1-2; a possible D gene is TRBD1 (6 bases). Here the sequenced sample was PBMCs, taken before ibrutinib treatment. CDR3 sequence: CASSQDSGYTF. The CDR3 region has the DNA TGTGCCAGCAGTCAGGACAGTGGCTACACCTTC.